The 24 T cell receptor beta chains in this list originate from one sample, sequenced in a study of vaccination effects on CD4 cells after COVID-19. Clones were sequenced by immunoSEQ multiplex PCR, and TCRdb holds only the in-frame ones, with some missing. The table includes 25,000 or so clones, about 70% detected once. These TCRs' antigens remain unknown. Antigen-specific CD4+ T cell clonotypes were called by their expansion after viral peptide-pool culture in ViraFEST. Cultured cells yielded isolated CD4+ T cells after less than 11 days. Participants were given two doses of BNT162b2 or mRNA-1273 vaccine. Sample: CD4+ T cells from PBMCs cultured with SARS-CoV-2 spike peptides, taken after COVID-19 vaccination. The origin of the receptors is a human donor who received a COVID-19 vaccine.

The chain has TRBV29-1 and TRBJ2-1; 11 bases fit TRBD2. Germline V gives CDR1 SQVTM, CDR2 ANQGSEA. This CDR3 contains 15 residues. J was trimmed by 6 bases and V by 4 bases; bases with no gene match: 8. Here the CDR3 reads CSVALTSGIGNEQFF. DNA of the CDR3: TGCAGCGTTGCGTTGACTAGCGGGATAGGCAATGAGCAGTTCTTC.

V usage is TRBV19 and J usage is TRBJ1-3; tentative D call: TRBD1 (6 bases). Germline V lookup: CDR1 LNHDA, CDR2 SQIVND (reference sequence). The CDR3 is 17 residues long. V dropped 4 bases and J dropped 2 bases, with 18 bases sitting between them. The CDR3 here is CASSKGRYREAGNTIYF. The CDR3 DNA is TGTGCCAGTAGTAAAGGCCGTTACAGGGAGGCTGGAAACACCATATATTTT.

The chain recombines TRBV18 with TRBJ1-1, with a tentative D call TRBD1 (5 bases). The CDR3 length is 13 residues. CDR1 KGHSH and CDR2 LQKENI come from the germline V gene. Trimming pared 6 bases from V and 7 bases from J, leaving 15 bases between. The CDR3 DNA reads TGTGCCAGCTCGGGGGTAGCCGGCGGTGAAGCTTTCTTT. It is translated as CASSGVAGGEAFF.

This clone appeared a few times. The chain uses TRBV15 and TRBJ1-5; a possible D gene is TRBD1 (5 bases). The CDR3 spans 15 residues. Germline CDR1 reads LNHNV; CDR2 reads YYDKDF (reference sequence). V gave up 0 bases and J gave up 4 bases, with 10 bases separating them. DNA for the CDR3: TGTGCCACCAGCAGAGATCCGGGGGGGAATCAGCCCCAGCATTTT. Protein sequence: CATSRDPGGNQPQHF.

The chain recombines TRBV5-4 with TRBJ1-4, with 8 bases identical to TRBD1. CDR3 length: 15 residues. J gave up 8 bases and V 0 bases, and 6 bases lay outside the gene matches. CDR1 and CDR2 (germline): SGHNT, YYREEE (reference sequence). The CDR3 DNA is TGTGCCAGCAGCTTGGGGACAGGGAAACAGGAAAAACTGTTTTTT. This codes for CASSLGTGKQEKLFF.

The gene calls are TRBV19 and TRBJ1-2; 7 bases are a match to TRBD1. Germline-derived CDR1 and CDR2 are LNHDA and SQIVND (reference sequence). V lost 3 bases to trimming and J lost 4 bases; unmatched junction nucleotides: 5. The CDR3 has 14 amino acids. CDR3 residues: CASSILAGGYGYTF. The CDR3 DNA is TGTGCCAGTAGTATCCTCGCAGGGGGCTATGGCTACACCTTC.

This CDR3 is CASSIAGTTSDESSYNEQFF. For the CDR3, the DNA is TGTGCCAGTAGTATAGCCGGCACGACTAGCGATGAAAGCTCCTACAATGAGCAGTTCTTC. The rearrangement links TRBV19 to TRBJ2-1; 8 positions match TRBD2. The CDR3 contains 20 residues. The trim removed 1 base at V and 0 bases at J, leaving 14 bases unmatched. The germline gives CDR1 LNHDA, CDR2 SQIVND (reference sequence). Full variable domain (missing parts from reference TRBV19 and TRBJ2-1): DGGITQSPKYLFRKEGQNVTLSCEQNLNHDAMYWYRQDPGQGLRLIYYSQIVNDFQKGDIAEGYSVSREKKESFPLTVTSAQKNPTAFYLCASSIAGTTSDESSYNEQFFGPGTRLTVL.

The chain recombines TRBV2 with TRBJ2-1, with D perhaps matching TRBD2 (5 bases). V dropped 10 bases and J dropped 7 bases, with 14 bases sitting between them. This CDR3 has 12 amino acids. Looked up from germline, CDR1 is SNHLY and CDR2 is FYNNEI. The CDR3 region is CANEGSVNEQFF. The CDR3 DNA reads TGTGCCAACGAGGGTTCAGTGAATGAGCAGTTCTTC.

The rearrangement joins TRBV12-3 or TRBV12-4 to TRBJ2-1; D possibly corresponds to TRBD2 (5 bases). CDR3 size: 13 residues. V gave up 5 bases and J gave up 9 bases, with 14 bases separating them. CDR3 coding DNA: TGTGCCAGCAGTCAAAACTTAGAGGGTGAGCAGTTCTTC. Translated, it gives CASSQNLEGEQFF.

The chain is built from TRBV5-4 and TRBJ2-3, with D possibly being TRBD2 (6 bases). From germline, CDR1 is SGHNT and CDR2 YYREEE (reference sequence). The CDR3 sequence is 16 residues long. Trimming cost V 4 bases and J 4 bases, with 19 bases left between them. The CDR3 here is CASSSTGTEVADTQYF. DNA for the CDR3: TGTGCCAGCAGCAGTACCGGGACTGAGGTGGCAGATACGCAGTATTTT.

The chain links TRBV7-9 to TRBJ1-1; no clear D. Per germline, CDR1 SEHNR and CDR2 FQNEAQ (reference sequence). CDR3 length: 15 residues. The V end was cut by 2 bases, the J end by 2 bases, with 12 bases between. Here the CDR3 reads CASSLSTASNTEAFF. The CDR3 DNA sequence: TGTGCCAGCAGCTTAAGCACCGCTTCAAACACTGAAGCTTTCTTT. Combining the CDR3 with reference TRBV7-9 and TRBJ1-1 gives the whole variable domain DTGVSQNPRHKITKRGQNVTFRCDPISEHNRLYWYRQTLGQGPEFLTYFQNEAQLEKSRLLSDRFSAERPKGSFSTLEIQRTEQGDSAMYLCASSLSTASNTEAFFGQGTRLTVV.

This chain uses TRBV30 with TRBJ2-5; D gene uncertain. Germline CDR1 and CDR2: GTSNPN and SVGIG (reference sequence). The CDR3 is made up of 11 amino acids. V was trimmed by 3 bases and J by 4 bases, leaving 6 bases between them. The CDR3 DNA sequence: TGTGCCTGGAGGGCCATAGAGACCCAGTACTTC. This codes for CAWRAIETQYF.

The genes are TRBV11-2 and TRBJ1-6; D possibly corresponds to TRBD1 (6 bases). Trimming stripped 3 bases from V and 3 bases from J, with 9 bases between. Looked up from germline, CDR1 is SGHAT and CDR2 is FQNNGV. The CDR3 is made up of 15 amino acids. The CDR3 coding sequence is TGTGCCAGCAGCTTTGAGGGGGACTATAATTCACCCCTCCACTTT. Its protein product is CASSFEGDYNSPLHF. Combining the CDR3 with reference TRBV11-2 and TRBJ1-6 gives the whole variable domain EAGVAQSPRYKIIEKRQSVAFWCNPISGHATLYWYQQILGQGPKLLIQFQNNGVVDDSQLPKDRFSAERLKGVDSTLKIQPAKLEDSAVYLCASSFEGDYNSPLHFGNGTRLTVT.

This clone was seen a handful of times. The V gene is TRBV2, the J gene TRBJ2-1; D remains ambiguous. CDR1 and CDR2 from the germline V gene are SNHLY and FYNNEI. V was cut by 3 bases and J by 9 bases, with 9 bases left in between. The CDR3 consists of 12 residues. The CDR3 sequence is CASSDPGREQFF. The CDR3 DNA reads as TGTGCCAGCAGTGACCCTGGGCGTGAGCAGTTCTTC.

This clone is termed medium-sized. The chain employs TRBV5-1 and TRBJ1-5; possibly TRBD1 for D (6 bases). The CDR3 loop spans 15 amino acids. The V gene's germline CDR1 is SGHRS and CDR2 YFSETQ. Trimming cost V 4 bases and J 4 bases, with 15 bases left between them. Here the CDR3 reads CASSPEGGPNQPQHF. The CDR3 nucleotides are TGCGCCAGCAGCCCGGAGGGGGGCCCTAATCAGCCCCAGCATTTT.

The chain links TRBV4-1 to TRBJ1-1; 10 bases line up with TRBD1. CDR1 is MGHRA and CDR2 is YSYEKL in the germline V gene. The V segment lost 4 bases and the J segment 2 bases; nucleotides outside the gene matches: 7. This CDR3 has 16 amino acids. Here the CDR3 reads CASSPPDRGTNTEAFF. DNA for the CDR3: TGCGCCAGCAGCCCTCCGGACAGGGGGACCAACACTGAAGCTTTCTTT.

V is TRBV19 and J is TRBJ2-1; 8 nucleotides align to TRBD2. CDR3 length: 18 residues. Trimming took 3 bases from V and 6 from J; bases not matched to a gene: 16. Looked up from germline, CDR1 is LNHDA and CDR2 is SQIVND (reference sequence). CDR3 protein: CASSILLASSGRSNEQFF. CDR3 DNA sequence: TGTGCCAGTAGTATTTTGCTAGCATCTAGCGGGCGGTCCAATGAGCAGTTCTTC.

A word on this clone: A clone one base away is much larger, so this may be a read error. This sequence joins TRBV28 and TRBJ2-7; 10 positions match TRBD2. Germline CDR1 reads MDHEN; CDR2 reads SYDVKM. The CDR3 loop spans 16 amino acids. J was trimmed by 1 base and V by 2 bases; bases with no gene match: 5. In DNA form, the CDR3 reads TGTGCCAGCAGTTTAGCGGCTAGCGGGAGTTCCTACGAGCAGTACTTC. Protein product: CASSLAASGSSYEQYF.

The chain uses TRBV7-2 and TRBJ2-3; D ambiguous. This CDR3 region has 15 residues. Germline values: CDR1 SGHTA, CDR2 FQGNSA. The V end was cut by 5 bases, the J end by 0 bases, with 12 bases between. The CDR3 sequence: CASSPQVWSTDTQYF. In nucleotides, the CDR3 is TGTGCCAGCAGCCCGCAAGTCTGGAGCACAGATACGCAGTATTTT.

In this sample, this clone is medium-sized. The rearrangement uses TRBV6-2 or TRBV6-3 and TRBJ2-1, with a possible D match to TRBD2 (6 bases). Germline assignment: CDR1 MNHEY and CDR2 SVGEGT. The CDR3 has 16 amino acids. Trimming stripped 2 bases from V and 7 bases from J, with 18 bases between. DNA of the CDR3: TGTGCCAGCAGTTACATCCCCCTACTAGCTTGGAATGAGCAGTTCTTC. As protein: CASSYIPLLAWNEQFF.

The V and J genes are TRBV3-1 (or the pseudogene TRBV3-2) and TRBJ1-5; D is possibly TRBD1 (5 bases). The germline CDR1 and CDR2 sequences are LGHDT and YNNKEL (reference sequence). Trimming pared 1 base from V and 7 bases from J, leaving 17 bases between. There are 16 residues in the CDR3. The CDR3 loop is CASSQAGRAAVQPQHF. The CDR3, as DNA: TGTGCCAGCAGCCAAGCAGGCAGGGCAGCGGTACAGCCCCAGCATTTT.

This chain uses TRBV9 with TRBJ2-3; TRBD2 is a possible D gene (6 bases). Germline V lookup: CDR1 SGDLS, CDR2 YYNGEE. Trimming removed 4 bases from V and 0 bases from J, with 12 bases in between. The CDR3 has 15 amino acids. The chain's CDR3 is CASSPQAGSTDTQYF. The CDR3 coding sequence is TGTGCCAGCAGCCCTCAAGCGGGCAGCACAGATACGCAGTATTTT.

This rearrangement joins TRBV14 to TRBJ1-2; D unresolved. The CDR3 has 13 residues. Looked up from germline, CDR1 is SGHDN and CDR2 is FVKESK. Trimming removed 0 bases from V and 4 bases from J, with 6 bases in between. CDR3 sequence (DNA): TGTGCCAGCAGCCAAGATCGTAGCTATGGCTACACCTTC. It is translated as CASSQDRSYGYTF.

The chain has TRBV27 and TRBJ1-1; TRBD1 aligns across 7 bases. Trimming at V came to 0 bases and at J to 0 bases, leaving 7 bases not matched to a gene. The CDR3 contains 17 residues. Germline-derived CDR1 and CDR2 are MNHEY and SMNVEV (reference sequence). The CDR3 DNA reads TGTGCCAGCAGTTTATCAGGGGGCTGGGGTATGAACACTGAAGCTTTCTTT. Translated, it gives CASSLSGGWGMNTEAFF.